The 32 T cell receptor beta chains in this list originate from one sample, sequenced in a study of beta chain features in type 1 diabetes. Study results and limitations: Shorter TCRB CDR3s, moderately but significantly so, marked every one of the four CD4+ subsets in Type 1 diabetes patients.

Antigen specificity for these receptors is unknown. Since all of the isolated RNA was reverse transcribed, expressed TCRB transcripts were what got sequenced. TCRdb keeps only in-frame clones here, not all; method: immunoSEQ multiplex PCR. The sample has fewer than 350,000 clones; 15% are singletons. Sequenced material: naive CD4+ T cells from blood. These receptor sequences come from a man between 18 and 29 years old with type 1 diabetes.

This clone was recorded a few times. The chain combines TRBV21-1 with TRBJ2-1; the D call in the table, TRBD2, was not verified against the DNA. TRBV21-1 is a recognized pseudogene. The CDR3 runs to 16 residues. CDR3 in amino acids: CASSRLLAGVCNEQFF. The DNA for the CDR3 is TGTGCCAGCAGCCGACTGCTAGCGGGGGTTTGTAATGAGCAGTTCTTC.

This clone appeared a few times. The rearrangement joins TRBV21-1 to TRBJ2-1; the table's D gene call, TRBD2, was not cross checked with the DNA. TRBV21-1 is given as a pseudogene. CDR3 length equals 17 residues. The chain's CDR3 is CSYRGGLAGGSYNEQFF. For the CDR3, the DNA is TGTTCCTATCGAGGGGGACTAGCGGGGGGATCGTACAATGAGCAGTTCTTC.

This clone was counted between two and nine times. CDR3 loop: CAWGTGANTEAFF. The CDR3 nucleotides are TGTGCCTGGGGGACAGGCGCTAACACTGAAGCTTTCTTT. V and J are TRBV30 and TRBJ1-1; 8 bases line up with TRBD1. Germline V gives CDR1 GTSNPN, CDR2 SVGIG (reference sequence). V shed 5 bases, J shed 2 bases, and the junction held 4 bases outside the gene matches. The CDR3 contains 13 residues.

CDR3 bases: TGTGCCAGCAGCCAGTCGGGAGGACTCTCCTACGAGCAGTACTTC. It specifies CASSQSGGLSYEQYF. The V gene is TRBV14, the J gene TRBJ2-7; the match to TRBD2 covers 7 bases. With 3 bases clipped from V and 0 bases from J, the junction kept 5 bases outside the gene matches. Germline loops: CDR1 SGHDN, CDR2 FVKESK. The length of the CDR3 is 15 residues.

This clone appeared a few times. This sequence joins TRBV2 and TRBJ2-5; 9 bases line up with TRBD1. The CDR3 is 14 residues long. V trimming: 7 bases; J trimming: 4 bases; junction bases outside the gene matches: 7. From germline, CDR1 is SNHLY and CDR2 FYNNEI. CDR3 coding DNA: TGTGCCAGCAATTTCCTGGACAGGGGAGAGACCCAGTACTTC. It encodes CASNFLDRGETQYF.

This chain joins TRBV25-1 and TRBJ2-3, with D possibly TRBD2 on 7 matching bases. Germline lookup yields CDR1 MGHDK and CDR2 SYGVNS. Between the trimmed V and J ends, which lost 8 bases and 10 bases, there was a span of 19 bases. CDR3 size: 13 residues. The CDR3: CASGSVSGGPQYF. The CDR3 DNA is TGTGCCAGCGGTTCCGTGTCGGGGGGCCCGCAGTATTTT.

This clone was counted a few times. This chain links TRBV18 with TRBJ1-1; D is possibly TRBD1 (6 bases). Trimming stripped 2 bases from V and 1 base from J, with 8 bases between. Germline lookup yields CDR1 KGHSH and CDR2 LQKENI. The CDR3 is 14 residues long. The CDR3 here is CASSPTGQNTEAFF. The DNA for the CDR3 is TGTGCCAGCTCACCAACAGGGCAGAACACTGAAGCTTTCTTT.

This clone was seen more than once but under ten times. The rearrangement joins TRBV5-1 to TRBJ2-2; the D gene is possibly TRBD2 (5 bases). V gave up 7 bases and J gave up 4 bases, with 14 bases separating them. Germline V gene lookup returns CDR1 SGHRS and CDR2 YFSETQ. CDR3 size: 14 residues. CDR3 region: CASGGSSSTGELFF. Here the CDR3 DNA reads TGCGCCAGCGGAGGCTCTTCAAGCACCGGGGAGCTGTTTTTT.

This chain joins TRBV27 and TRBJ2-3, with a weak D call TRBD2 (6 bases). Germline values: CDR1 MNHEY, CDR2 SMNVEV (reference sequence). The CDR3 is 15 residues long. Trimming shortened V by 5 bases and J by 4 bases, and 16 bases separated the two germline ends. CDR3 amino acids: CASSPGTPGPDTQYF. The DNA for the CDR3 is TGTGCCAGCAGTCCCGGGACTCCTGGCCCAGATACGCAGTATTTT.

The chain uses TRBV15 and TRBJ2-4, with D tentatively TRBD1 (6 bases). The CDR3 totals 18 residues. V was cut by 0 bases and J by 0 bases, with 15 bases left in between. Per germline, CDR1 LNHNV and CDR2 YYDKDF (reference sequence). The DNA of the CDR3 is TGTGCCACCAGCAGAGAGGGGGCAGGGATGAGAGCCAAAAACATTCAGTACTTC. The encoded protein is CATSREGAGMRAKNIQYF.

The V and J genes are TRBV29-1 and TRBJ2-7, with D possibly matching TRBD1 (5 bases). CDR1 and CDR2 (germline): SQVTM, ANQGSEA. V lost 4 bases and J lost 0, with 7 bases in between. The CDR3 is made up of 12 amino acids. In nucleotides, the CDR3 is TGCAGCGTTGGAGACAGCTCCTACGAGCAGTACTTC. Amino acids: CSVGDSSYEQYF.

This sequence joins TRBV7-9 and TRBJ1-2; 7 positions match TRBD1. Germline V gene data show CDR1 as SEHNR and CDR2 as FQNEAQ (reference sequence). V trimming: 4 bases; J trimming: 1 base; junction bases outside the gene matches: 6. The CDR3 has 15 residues. DNA for the CDR3: TGTGCCAGCAGCTCCCGGGCAGGGGGTAACTATGGCTACACCTTC. It translates to CASSSRAGGNYGYTF.

The chain uses TRBV5-6 and TRBJ2-1; D is undetermined. CDR3 length: 15 residues. The V gene lost 2 bases and the J gene lost 0 bases, with 9 bases spanning the gap. Per germline, CDR1 SGHDT and CDR2 YYEEEE. For the CDR3, the DNA is TGTGCCAGCAGCTTAATCGTGAGCTCCTACAATGAGCAGTTCTTC. It specifies CASSLIVSSYNEQFF. Full variable domain (remainder filled in from reference TRBV5-6 and TRBJ2-1): DAGVTQSPTHLIKTRGQQVTLRCSPKSGHDTVSWYQQALGQGPQFIFQYYEEEERQRGNFPDRFSGHQFPNYSSELNVNALLLGDSALYLCASSLIVSSYNEQFFGPGTRLTVL.

This chain uses TRBV14 with TRBJ1-4; D is unresolved. The germline CDR1 and CDR2 sequences are SGHDN and FVKESK. The CDR3 covers 13 residues. V was shortened by 0 bases and J by 11 bases, with 10 bases between the two germline ends. The DNA for the CDR3 is TGTGCCAGCAGCCAAGAATTTTTCGAGAAACTGTTTTTT. Its translation is CASSQEFFEKLFF.

Only a few counts were recorded for this clone. V gene TRBV7-8 combines with J gene TRBJ1-2, with D unresolved. This CDR3 has 15 amino acids. Trimming shortened V by 4 bases and J by 3 bases, and 15 bases separated the two germline ends. Looked up from germline, CDR1 is SGHVS and CDR2 is FQNEAQ. The CDR3 is CASSSRILSDYGYTF. The CDR3 DNA reads as TGTGCCAGCAGCTCCCGGATCCTTAGCGACTATGGCTACACCTTC.

This clone was detected only a few times. The rearrangement links TRBV29-1 to TRBJ2-5; 15 nucleotides align to TRBD2. This CDR3 is built from 15 residues. V dropped 7 bases and J dropped 5; count of bases not matched to a gene: 8. CDR1 and CDR2 (germline): SQVTM, ANQGSEA. The CDR3 DNA follows: TGCAGCGCAAGGACTAGCGGGAGGGCCGATGAGACCCAGTACTTC. Amino acid sequence: CSARTSGRADETQYF.

The J gene is TRBJ1-1, the V gene TRBV18; 7 nucleotides match TRBD1. The trim removed 3 bases at V and 7 bases at J, leaving 17 bases unmatched. In germline, CDR1 is KGHSH, CDR2 LQKENI. This CDR3 is built from 17 residues. The CDR3 sequence is CASSPTQGLYKSNEAFF. DNA for the CDR3: TGTGCCAGCTCACCTACACAGGGGTTGTATAAGTCGAATGAAGCTTTCTTT.

This chain links TRBV2 with TRBJ1-3; D is possibly TRBD1 (5 bases). V gave up 6 bases and J gave up 0 bases, with 21 bases separating them. Germline CDR1 reads SNHLY; CDR2 reads FYNNEI. This CDR3 spans 18 amino acids. The CDR3 sequence: CASRGAQGNLLSGNTIYF. The CDR3 DNA follows: TGTGCCAGCAGAGGGGCTCAAGGGAACCTCCTCTCTGGAAACACCATATATTTT.

The table lists this clone with a few counts. The V and J genes are TRBV5-1 and TRBJ2-7; D is uncertain. Per germline, CDR1 SGHRS and CDR2 YFSETQ. This CDR3 spans 14 amino acids. V dropped 1 base and J dropped 3 bases, with 11 bases sitting between them. This chain's CDR3 is CASSLSPTVYEQYF. CDR3 bases: TGCGCCAGCAGCTTGTCTCCCACAGTCTACGAGCAGTACTTC. Full variable domain (rest looked up from reference TRBV5-1 and TRBJ2-7): KAGVTQTPRYLIKTRGQQVTLSCSPISGHRSVSWYQQTPGQGLQFLFEYFSETQRNKGNFPGRFSGRQFSNSRSEMNVSTLELGDSALYLCASSLSPTVYEQYFGPGTRLTVT.

The chain joins TRBV5-1 to TRBJ2-5; D is undetermined. Germline loops: CDR1 SGHRS, CDR2 YFSETQ. Trimming took 0 bases from V and 5 from J, leaving 17 bases between them. The CDR3 is made up of 16 amino acids. This CDR3 reads CASSLVPDKSWETQYF. The CDR3, as DNA: TGCGCCAGCAGCTTGGTGCCAGATAAGTCGTGGGAGACCCAGTACTTC. The variable domain in full, with the rest retrieved from reference TRBV5-1 and TRBJ2-5, is KAGVTQTPRYLIKTRGQQVTLSCSPISGHRSVSWYQQTPGQGLQFLFEYFSETQRNKGNFPGRFSGRQFSNSRSEMNVSTLELGDSALYLCASSLVPDKSWETQYFGPGTRLLVL.

This clone appeared once. The chain links TRBV9 to TRBJ2-4; D perhaps matches TRBD1 (5 bases). In germline, CDR1 is SGDLS, CDR2 YYNGEE. V was cut by 3 bases and J by 7 bases, with 17 bases left in between. The CDR3 runs to 15 residues. This CDR3 reads CASSETGRTSNIQYF. The DNA for the CDR3 is TGTGCCAGCAGCGAAACTGGCAGGACATCCAACATTCAGTACTTC.

The chain links TRBV6-5 to TRBJ2-5, with D perhaps TRBD1 (5 bases). Trimming took 2 bases from V and 5 from J, leaving 9 bases between them. Germline V lookup: CDR1 MNHEY, CDR2 SVGAGI. This CDR3 has 13 amino acids. In DNA, the CDR3 is TGTGCCAGCAGTTACGGCAGGGTCGAGACCCAGTACTTC. Protein: CASSYGRVETQYF.

V gene TRBV5-4 combines with J gene TRBJ1-1; D may be TRBD1 (6 bases). Germline CDR1 is SGHNT and CDR2 is YYREEE (reference sequence). The ends were cut back, 6 bases at V and 6 bases at J, with 24 bases in the middle. The CDR3 runs to 16 residues. The CDR3 nucleotides read TGTGCCAGCACCCCGGGGGGCAGGGGACAAGGAGCTGAAGCTTTCTTT. It is translated as CASTPGGRGQGAEAFF.

This clone has more than one count but fewer than ten. The V gene is TRBV7-2, the J gene TRBJ2-5; 13 nucleotides align to TRBD2. J gave up 8 bases and V 5 bases, and 11 bases lay outside the gene matches. Germline CDR1 reads SGHTA; CDR2 reads FQGNSA. The CDR3 is 16 amino acids. The CDR3 DNA reads TGTGCCAGCAGCCCACTAGCGGGGGGGCCTCGTATCACCCAGTACTTC. Translated, it gives CASSPLAGGPRITQYF.

This rearrangement joins TRBV10-3 to TRBJ2-1; TRBD2 matches at 7 bases. The CDR3 runs to 15 residues. The J segment lost 2 bases and the V segment lost 6 bases, leaving 7 bases of the junction unmatched. CDR1 is ENHRY, CDR2 SYGVKD, per germline. CDR3: CAIRDWGGTYNEQFF. In DNA form, the CDR3 reads TGTGCCATCAGGGACTGGGGGGGGACCTACAATGAGCAGTTCTTC.

This clone was observed a handful of times. Germline and junction disagree at one end, which may indicate a read error. The rearrangement links TRBV2 to TRBJ2-5; 7 positions match TRBD1. The CDR3 length is 13 residues. Germline CDR1 reads SNHLY; CDR2 reads FYNNEI. CDR3 DNA: TGTGCCAGCAGTGAAGCGCGACAGGGCCCAATCCACTTC. Amino acids: CASSEARQGPIHF. Combining the CDR3 with reference TRBV2 and TRBJ2-5 gives the whole variable domain EPEVTQTPSHQVTQMGQEVILRCVPISNHLYFYWYRQILGQKVEFLVSFYNNEISEKSEIFDDQFSVERPDGSNFTLKIRSTKLEDSAMYFCASSEARQGPIHFGPGTRLLVL.

The chain couples TRBV14 to TRBJ2-3; 7 positions agree with TRBD1. This CDR3 contains 13 residues. Trimming cost V 3 bases and J 3 bases; bases outside gene matches: 0. Germline lookup yields CDR1 SGHDN and CDR2 FVKESK. CDR3: CASSQGQTDTQYF. Here the CDR3 DNA reads TGTGCCAGCAGCCAGGGACAGACAGATACGCAGTATTTT.

CDR3 in DNA: TGTGCCAGCAGTGAGTCGGGACTAGCGGGAGCCCGAGAGACCCAGTACTTC. It translates to CASSESGLAGARETQYF. The V call is TRBV2, the J call TRBJ2-5; 14 nucleotides match TRBD2. The germline CDR1 and CDR2 sequences are SNHLY and FYNNEI. Losses at the gene ends were 3 bases for V and 4 bases for J; bases not matched to a gene: 7. This CDR3 has 17 amino acids.

A single count supports this clone. This chain links TRBV5-4 with TRBJ2-1; 10 bases map to TRBD2. The CDR3 loop spans 17 amino acids. V was clipped by 4 bases and J by 0 bases; unmatched bases: 7. CDR1 is SGHNT, CDR2 YYREEE, per germline (reference sequence). The CDR3 DNA is TGTGCCAGCAGCAGACCTTTAGCGGGAGGCTCCTACAATGAGCAGTTCTTC. Its translation: CASSRPLAGGSYNEQFF.

The gene calls are TRBV7-2 and TRBJ1-5; D remains unclear. The germline V gene encodes CDR1 SGHTA and CDR2 FQGNSA. The CDR3 totals 12 residues. V shed 10 bases and J shed 7 bases, with 14 bases lying between them. This CDR3 reads CAIGGGGQPQHF. For the CDR3, the DNA is TGTGCCATCGGAGGAGGAGGGCAGCCCCAGCATTTT.

The J gene is TRBJ2-7, the V gene TRBV5-4; 7 bases fit TRBD1. CDR1 and CDR2 (germline): SGHNT, YYREEE (reference sequence). V shed 3 bases, J shed 7 bases, and the junction held 13 bases outside the gene matches. This CDR3 has 15 amino acids. CDR3 protein: CASSSRLQGLGEQYF. The CDR3, as DNA: TGTGCCAGCAGCTCGCGATTACAGGGGTTAGGGGAGCAGTACTTC.

The rearrangement links TRBV5-6 to TRBJ2-7; D perhaps matches TRBD2 (6 bases). Deletions cut 3 bases from V and 0 bases from J, with 7 bases between. The CDR3 has 13 amino acids. The germline gives CDR1 SGHDT, CDR2 YYEEEE. CDR3 sequence (DNA): TGTGCCAGCAGCTCTAGCGTCTCCTACGAGCAGTACTTC. It specifies CASSSSVSYEQYF.